One T cell receptor (beta chain) is described in this entry. The CDR3 extends over 15 amino acids. Between the trimmed V and J ends, which lost 5 bases and 0 bases, there was a span of 13 bases. Germline values: CDR1 MNHNY, CDR2 SVGAGI (reference sequence). This sample is part of a study of OX40 agonist ivuxolimab in advanced cancers. The table came from immunoSEQ multiplex PCR; TCRdb's copy has only in-frame clones and leaves some out. Among 30,000 to 45,000 clones listed, 70% to 85% were seen once. The sample here was CD4+ or CD8+ T cells sorted from blood, taken in a trial of the OX40 agonist ivuxolimab. The V and J genes are TRBV6-6 and TRBJ1-1; D gene unclear. The source is an adult with an advanced solid tumor such as melanoma, head and neck, liver or kidney cancer. This CDR3 is CASSTGRGMNTEAFF. CDR3 sequence (DNA): TGTGCCAGCAGTACTGGGCGGGGAATGAACACTGAAGCTTTCTTT.